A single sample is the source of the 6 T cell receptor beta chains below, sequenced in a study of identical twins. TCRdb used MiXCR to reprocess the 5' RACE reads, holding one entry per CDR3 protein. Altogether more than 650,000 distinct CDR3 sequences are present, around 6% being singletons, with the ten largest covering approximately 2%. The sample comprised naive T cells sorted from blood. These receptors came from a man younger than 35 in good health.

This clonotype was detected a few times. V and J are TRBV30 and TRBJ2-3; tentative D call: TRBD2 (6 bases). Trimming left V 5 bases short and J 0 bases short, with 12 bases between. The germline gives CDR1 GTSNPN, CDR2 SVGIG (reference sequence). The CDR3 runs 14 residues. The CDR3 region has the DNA TGTGCCTGGGGGACTGGCTCTAGCACAGATACGCAGTATTTT. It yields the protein CAWGTGSSTDTQYF.

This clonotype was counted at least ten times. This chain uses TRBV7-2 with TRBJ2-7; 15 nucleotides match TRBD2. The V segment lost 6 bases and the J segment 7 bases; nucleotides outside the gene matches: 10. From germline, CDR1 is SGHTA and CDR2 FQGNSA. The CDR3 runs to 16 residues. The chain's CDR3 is CASSGLAGGPMGEQYF. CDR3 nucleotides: TGTGCCAGCAGTGGACTAGCGGGAGGGCCGATGGGAGAGCAGTACTTC.

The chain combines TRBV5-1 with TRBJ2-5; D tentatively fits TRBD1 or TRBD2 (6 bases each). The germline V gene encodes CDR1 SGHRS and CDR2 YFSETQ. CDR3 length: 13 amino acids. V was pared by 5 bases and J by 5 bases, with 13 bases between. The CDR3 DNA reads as TGCGCCAGCAGTTGGGGGGCTCGGGAGACCCAGTACTTC. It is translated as CASSWGARETQYF. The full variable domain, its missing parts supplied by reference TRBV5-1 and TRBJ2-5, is KAGVTQTPRYLIKTRGQQVTLSCSPISGHRSVSWYQQTPGQGLQFLFEYFSETQRNKGNFPGRFSGRQFSNSRSEMNVSTLELGDSALYLCASSWGARETQYFGPGTRLLVL.

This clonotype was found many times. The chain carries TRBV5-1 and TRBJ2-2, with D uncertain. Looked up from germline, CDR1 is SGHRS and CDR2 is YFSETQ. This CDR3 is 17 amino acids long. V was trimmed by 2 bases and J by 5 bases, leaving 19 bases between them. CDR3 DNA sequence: TGCGCCAGCAGCTTAGTCCGCGGACGGATTGGGACCGGGGAGCTGTTTTTT. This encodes CASSLVRGRIGTGELFF. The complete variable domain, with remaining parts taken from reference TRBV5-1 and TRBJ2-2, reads KAGVTQTPRYLIKTRGQQVTLSCSPISGHRSVSWYQQTPGQGLQFLFEYFSETQRNKGNFPGRFSGRQFSNSRSEMNVSTLELGDSALYLCASSLVRGRIGTGELFFGEGSRLTVL.

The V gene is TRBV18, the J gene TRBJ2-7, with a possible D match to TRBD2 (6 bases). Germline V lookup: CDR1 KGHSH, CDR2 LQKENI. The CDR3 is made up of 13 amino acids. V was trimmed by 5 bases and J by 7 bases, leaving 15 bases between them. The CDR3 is CASSWRGTEEQYV. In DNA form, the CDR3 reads TGTGCCAGCTCATGGCGTGGGACTGAAGAGCAGTACGTC.

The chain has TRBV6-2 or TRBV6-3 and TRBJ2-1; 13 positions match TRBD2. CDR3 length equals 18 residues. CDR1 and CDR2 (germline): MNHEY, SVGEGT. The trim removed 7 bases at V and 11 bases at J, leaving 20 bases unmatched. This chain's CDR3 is CASKRDRASTSGRAKQFF. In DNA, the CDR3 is TGTGCCAGCAAAAGGGACAGGGCAAGTACTAGCGGGAGGGCCAAGCAGTTCTTC.